The following is a TCR beta chain sequence with its context. This sample stems from a study of cytomegalovirus exposure and HLA in healthy donors. The V and J ends lost 3 bases and 7 bases, in that order; junction bases with no gene match: 2. Germline V gene lookup returns CDR1 LNHDA and CDR2 SQIVND (reference sequence). The CDR3 has 13 amino acids. Researchers ran the PCR with 60 Vbeta and 13 Jbeta primers. Only in-frame clones appear in the TCRdb table, and some are missing; sequencing was by immunoSEQ multiplex PCR. The sample holds more than 200,000 clones; 75% to 80% are singletons and the top ten take about 2%.

This TCR came from a male donor in good health and CMV-seronegative. The rearrangement joins TRBV19 to TRBJ1-4; 7 nucleotides agree with TRBD1. The specimen was PBMCs. The CDR3 protein is CASSMGTVEKLFF. Written as DNA, the CDR3 is TGTGCCAGTAGTATGGGGACAGTTGAAAAACTGTTTTTT.